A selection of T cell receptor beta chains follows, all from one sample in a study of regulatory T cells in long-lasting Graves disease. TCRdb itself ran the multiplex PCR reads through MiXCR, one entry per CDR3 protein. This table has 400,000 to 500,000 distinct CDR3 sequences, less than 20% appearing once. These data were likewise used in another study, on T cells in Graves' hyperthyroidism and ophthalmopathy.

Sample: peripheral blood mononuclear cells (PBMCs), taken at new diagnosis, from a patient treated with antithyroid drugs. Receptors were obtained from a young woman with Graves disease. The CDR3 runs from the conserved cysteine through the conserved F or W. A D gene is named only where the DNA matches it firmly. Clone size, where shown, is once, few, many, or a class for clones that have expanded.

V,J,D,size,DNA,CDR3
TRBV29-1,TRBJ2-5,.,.,TGCAGCTTACACACCACGGGCACCCAGTACTTC,CSLHTTGTQYF
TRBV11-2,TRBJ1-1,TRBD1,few,TGTGCCAGCAGGGGACAGGGCGGCGGCACTGAAGCTTTCTTT,CASRGQGGGTEAFF
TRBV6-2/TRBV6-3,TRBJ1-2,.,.,TGTGCCAGCAGTGAAGCAGGGTCTCGTGGCTACACCTTC,CASSEAGSRGYTF
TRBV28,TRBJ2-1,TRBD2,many,TGTGCCAGCAGTTTAAGCGCTAGCGGGAGAAATGAGCAGTTCTTC,CASSLSASGRNEQFF
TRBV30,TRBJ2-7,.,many,TGTGCCTGGAGTAAACAGGCTGCCTACGAGCAGTACTTC,CAWSKQAAYEQYF
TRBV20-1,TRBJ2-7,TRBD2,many,TGCAGTGCTAGAGACCCAGCGGGAGTTTCCGAGCAGTACTTC,CSARDPAGVSEQYF
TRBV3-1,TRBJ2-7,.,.,TGTGCCAGCACCCCCCGAAACAGCTACTACGAGCAGTACTTC,CASTPRNSYYEQYF
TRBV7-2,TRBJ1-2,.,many,TGTGCCAGCAGACCCGGACGGACCTATGGCTACACCTTC,CASRPGRTYGYTF
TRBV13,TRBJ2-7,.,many,TGTGCCAGCAGCATATACCCGACAGGCGGCGAGCAGTACTTC,CASSIYPTGGEQYF
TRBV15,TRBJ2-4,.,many,TGTGCCACCAGCAGCCGTGGGGATCGGCTAGCCAAAAACATTCAGTACTTC,CATSSRGDRLAKNIQYF
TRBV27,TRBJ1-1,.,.,TGTGCCAGCAGTTTATCGGGCGGGGGTGGCACTGAAGCTTTCTTT,CASSLSGGGGTEAFF
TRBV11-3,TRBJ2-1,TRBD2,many,TGTGCCAGCAGCTTAGTAACTAGCGGGGGATCGGATGAGCAGTTCTTC,CASSLVTSGGSDEQFF
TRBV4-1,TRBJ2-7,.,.,TGCGCCAGCCGCTTGGGGCTAGAAGGGAGCGAGCAGTACTTC,CASRLGLEGSEQYF
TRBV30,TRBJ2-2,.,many,TGTGCCTGGATCCACGGGCTGGGGACCGGGGAGCTGTTTTTT,CAWIHGLGTGELFF